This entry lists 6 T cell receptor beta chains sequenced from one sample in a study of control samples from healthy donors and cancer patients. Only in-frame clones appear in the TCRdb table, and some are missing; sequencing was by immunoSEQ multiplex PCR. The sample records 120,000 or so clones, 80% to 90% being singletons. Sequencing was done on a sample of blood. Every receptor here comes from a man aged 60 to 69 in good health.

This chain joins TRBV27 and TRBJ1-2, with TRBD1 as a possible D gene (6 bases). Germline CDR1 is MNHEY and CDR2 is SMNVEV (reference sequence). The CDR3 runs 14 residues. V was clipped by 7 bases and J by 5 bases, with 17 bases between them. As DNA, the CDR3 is TGTGCCAGCACCCCTGACAGGACGCTGTATGGCTACACCTTC. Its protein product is CASTPDRTLYGYTF.

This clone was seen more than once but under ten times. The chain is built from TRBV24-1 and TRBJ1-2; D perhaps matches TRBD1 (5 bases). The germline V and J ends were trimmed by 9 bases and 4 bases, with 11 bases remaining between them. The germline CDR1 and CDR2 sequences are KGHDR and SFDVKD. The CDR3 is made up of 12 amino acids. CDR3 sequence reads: CATGGPIYGYTF. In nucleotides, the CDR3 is TGTGCCACCGGGGGTCCGATCTATGGCTACACCTTC.

The CDR3 protein is CSASAGLSTDTQYF. The CDR3 bases are TGCAGTGCTAGTGCTGGATTAAGCACAGATACGCAGTATTTT. The gene calls are TRBV20-1 and TRBJ2-3, with D unclear. The V and J ends lost 3 bases and 0 bases respectively, with 10 bases between them. The CDR3 length is 14 residues. Germline V gene lookup returns CDR1 DFQATT and CDR2 SNEGSKA (reference sequence).

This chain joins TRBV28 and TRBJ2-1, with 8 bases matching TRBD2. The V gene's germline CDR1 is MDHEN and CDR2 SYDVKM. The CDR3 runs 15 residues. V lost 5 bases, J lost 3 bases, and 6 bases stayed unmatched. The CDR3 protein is CASSKRGLGYNEQFF. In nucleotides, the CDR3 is TGTGCCAGCAGTAAGCGGGGGCTCGGCTACAATGAGCAGTTCTTC.

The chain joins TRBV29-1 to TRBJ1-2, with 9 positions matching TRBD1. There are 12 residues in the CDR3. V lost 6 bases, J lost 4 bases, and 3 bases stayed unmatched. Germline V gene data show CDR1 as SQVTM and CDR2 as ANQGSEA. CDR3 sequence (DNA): TGCAGCGTACAGGGGGCGGGCTATGGCTACACCTTC. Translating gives CSVQGAGYGYTF. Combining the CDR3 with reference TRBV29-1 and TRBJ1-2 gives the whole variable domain SAVISQKPSRDICQRGTSLTIQCQVDSQVTMMFWYRQQPGQSLTLIATANQGSEATYESGFVIDKFPISRPNLTFSTLTVSNMSPEDSSIYLCSVQGAGYGYTFGSGTRLTVV.

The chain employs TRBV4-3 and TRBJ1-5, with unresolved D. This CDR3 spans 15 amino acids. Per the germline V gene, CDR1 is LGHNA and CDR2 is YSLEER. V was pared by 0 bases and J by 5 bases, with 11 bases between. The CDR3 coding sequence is TGCGCCAGCAGCCAAGAGTGGGGTAAGCATCAGCCCCAGCATTTT. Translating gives CASSQEWGKHQPQHF.